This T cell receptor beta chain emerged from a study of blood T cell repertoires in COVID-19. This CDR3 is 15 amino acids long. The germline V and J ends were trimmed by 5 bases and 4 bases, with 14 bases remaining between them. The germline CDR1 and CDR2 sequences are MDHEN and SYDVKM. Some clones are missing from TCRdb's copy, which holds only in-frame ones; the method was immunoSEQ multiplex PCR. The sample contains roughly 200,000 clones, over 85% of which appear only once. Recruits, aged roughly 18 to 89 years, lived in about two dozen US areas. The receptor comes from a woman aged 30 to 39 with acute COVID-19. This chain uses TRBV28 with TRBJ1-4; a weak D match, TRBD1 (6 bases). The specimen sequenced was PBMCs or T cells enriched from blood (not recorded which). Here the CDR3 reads CASSIHQGNNEKLFF. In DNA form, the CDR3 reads TGTGCCAGCAGTATTCATCAGGGGAATAATGAAAAACTGTTTTTT.